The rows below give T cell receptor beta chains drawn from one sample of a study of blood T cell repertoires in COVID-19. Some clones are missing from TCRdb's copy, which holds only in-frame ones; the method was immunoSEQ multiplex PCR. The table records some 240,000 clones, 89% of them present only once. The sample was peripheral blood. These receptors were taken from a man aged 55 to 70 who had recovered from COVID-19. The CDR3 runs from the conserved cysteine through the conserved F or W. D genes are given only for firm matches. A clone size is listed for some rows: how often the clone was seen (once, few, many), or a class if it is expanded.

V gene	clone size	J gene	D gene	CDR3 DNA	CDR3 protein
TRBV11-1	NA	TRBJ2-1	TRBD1	TGTGCCAGCAGCCAACCGGGACAGGGCTACAATGAGCAGTTCTTC	CASSQPGQGYNEQFF
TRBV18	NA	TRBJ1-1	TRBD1	TGTGCCAGCTCACCTCCGATTGCCAGGGGGCTCGAAGCTTTCTTT	CASSPPIARGLEAFF
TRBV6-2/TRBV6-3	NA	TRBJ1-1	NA	TGTGCCAGCAGTTACGGGCAGGGCACTGAAGCTTTCTTT	CASSYGQGTEAFF
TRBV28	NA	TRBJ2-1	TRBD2	TGTGCCAGCAGGGCGGGGGGGAGCTCCTACAATGAGCAGTTCTTC	CASRAGGSSYNEQFF
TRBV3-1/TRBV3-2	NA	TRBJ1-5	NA	TGTGCCAGCAGCCAAGGGAGGAACAATCAGCCCCAGCATTTT	CASSQGRNNQPQHF
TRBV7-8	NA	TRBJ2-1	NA	TGTGCCAGCAGCACCTCAAGGCGCACTAGCTCCTACAATGAGCAGTTCTTC	CASSTSRRTSSYNEQFF
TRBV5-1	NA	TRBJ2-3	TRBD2	TGCGCCAGCATGACTAGCCTTACAGATACGCAGTATTTT	CASMTSLTDTQYF
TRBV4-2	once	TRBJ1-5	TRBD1	TGTGCCAGCAGCCATGCTACAGGGGTCTATCAGCCCCAGCATTTT	CASSHATGVYQPQHF
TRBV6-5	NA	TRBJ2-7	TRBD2	TGTGCCAGCAGGAACCCGGGACTAGGGGCTAACGAGCAGTACTTC	CASRNPGLGANEQYF
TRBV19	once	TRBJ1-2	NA	TGTGCCAGTAGTATTGGGAGGGATCGGCCTAACTATGGCTACACCTTC	CASSIGRDRPNYGYTF
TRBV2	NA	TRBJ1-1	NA	TGTGCCAGCAGGTTGAATACAGGCAACACTGAAGCTTTCTTT	CASRLNTGNTEAFF
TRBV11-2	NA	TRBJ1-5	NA	TGTGCCAGCAGCTTAGATAAGGCAGGAGGTCAGCCCCAGCATTTT	CASSLDKAGGQPQHF
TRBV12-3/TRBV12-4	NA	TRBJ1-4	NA	TGTGCCAGCAGTTTAGTCGGGGGTGTACTGTTTTTT	CASSLVGGVLFF
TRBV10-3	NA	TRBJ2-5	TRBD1	TGTGCCATCAGTGAGGGGACAGGGGGCGGAGAGACCCAGTACTTC	CAISEGTGGGETQYF
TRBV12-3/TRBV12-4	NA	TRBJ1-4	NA	TGTGCCAGCTCATTTTTAGCTAATGAAAAACTGTTTTTT	CASSFLANEKLFF
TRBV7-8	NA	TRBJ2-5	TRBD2	TGTGCCAGCATCCCCCTAGGACTAGCGGGAGGGCCGGGGGAGACCCAGTACTTC	CASIPLGLAGGPGETQYF
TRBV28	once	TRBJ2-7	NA	TGTGCCAGCAGTTTCTCCGGGAGATACGAGCAGTACTTC	CASSFSGRYEQYF
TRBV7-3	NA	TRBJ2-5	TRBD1	TGTGCCAGCAGCTTGACAGGGGGCGGCGAGACCCAGTACTTC	CASSLTGGGETQYF
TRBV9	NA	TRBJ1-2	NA	TGTGCCAGCAGCTCCCCGGCGGGGGATGGCTACACCTTC	CASSSPAGDGYTF
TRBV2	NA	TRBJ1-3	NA	TGTGCCAGCAGTGAAGACGGGAACACCATATATTTT	CASSEDGNTIYF
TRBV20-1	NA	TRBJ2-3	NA	TGCAGTGCTAGTCAGTCGATCACAGATACGCAGTATTTT	CSASQSITDTQYF
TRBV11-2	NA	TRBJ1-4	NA	TGTGCCAGCAGCTTAGTACAGTTCTCCAATCCTGAAAAACTGTTTTTT	CASSLVQFSNPEKLFF
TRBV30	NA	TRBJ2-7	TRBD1	TGTGCCTGGAGTGTTAACAGGGGGTCGTACGAGCAGTACTTC	CAWSVNRGSYEQYF
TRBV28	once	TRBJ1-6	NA	TGTGCCGCGGCAGGGAATAATTCACCCCTCCACTTT	CAAAGNNSPLHF
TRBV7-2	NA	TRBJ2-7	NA	TGTGCCAGCAGCTTGGGCGGGGCGGGGCAGGCCGAGCAGTACTTC	CASSLGGAGQAEQYF
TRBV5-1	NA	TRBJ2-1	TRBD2	TGCGCCAGCAGCTTGGGGCCGATAGCGGGGGTCATTAATGAGCAGTTCTTC	CASSLGPIAGVINEQFF